This T cell receptor (beta chain) was sequenced in a study of cytotoxic CD8 clonotypes in ibrutinib-treated CLL. For this clone: The target antigen is unknown.

Libraries were prepared by immunoSEQ multiplex PCR; TCRdb keeps only in-frame clonotypes and omits some of them. The table has about 9,400 clones, roughly 57% seen once. This CDR3 is 11 amino acids long. V lost 6 bases to trimming and J lost 2 bases, with 6 bases between them. In germline, CDR1 is DFQATT, CDR2 SNEGSKA (reference sequence). Study-wide findings and caveats: Patients with sustained remission and those progressing were sampled at differing times. Clonality (at baseline) was higher than in age-matched healthy donors and tracked circulating CD8+ T-cell counts.

This sequence was found in a human donor with chronic lymphocytic leukemia. This chain uses TRBV20-1 with TRBJ2-3; D call uncertain. Here the sequenced sample was PBMCs, taken before ibrutinib treatment. The CDR3 region has the DNA TGCAGTGCCCACTTCACAGATACGCAGTATTTT. Its protein product is CSAHFTDTQYF.